This T cell receptor beta chain was documented in a study of beta chain features in type 1 diabetes. This clone was found many times. Its antigen remains unknown. V lost 0 bases and J lost 4; bases outside the gene matches: 4. Germline V gene sequence: CDR1 GTSNPN, CDR2 SVGIG (reference sequence). The CDR3 extends over 14 amino acids. Study-wide points: Shorter TCRB CDR3s, moderately but significantly so, were found in Type 1 diabetes patients in all four CD4+ subsets.

Sequenced material consisted of expressed TCRB transcripts (all of the isolated RNA was reverse transcribed). Profiling relied on immunoSEQ multiplex PCR, and the TCRdb table lists in-frame clones only, not all of them. Here the sample spans about 68,000 clones, 49% being singletons. The sequencing input was central memory CD4+ T cells from blood. The chain employs TRBV30 and TRBJ2-7; 9 nucleotides line up with TRBD2. The receptor comes from a man aged 25-45 years with type 1 diabetes. In DNA, the CDR3 is TGTGCCTGGAGTGTTGGTAGCGGGGGATACGAGCAGTACTTC. As protein: CAWSVGSGGYEQYF.